A single T cell receptor beta chain is shown here with its context. Using its own MiXCR run on the 5' RACE reads, TCRdb lists one record per CDR3 protein. The sample lists around 250,000 distinct CDR3 sequences; under 8.5% were seen once. The germline V gene has CDR1 SQVTM and CDR2 ANQGSEA. The length of the CDR3 is 18 residues. These data belong to a study of identical twins. In addition, the sample was reused for a study of T cells expressing NK-cell markers. That report adds: For about 6 donors, the dominant NKG2C+ clonotypes made up about 1.0-8% of their CD8+ T cells.

This clonotype was sampled from a young woman in good health. The chain joins TRBV29-1 to TRBJ1-2, with unresolved D. Sequencing input: CD8+ T cells sorted from blood. Written as DNA, the CDR3 is TGCCCGCCGGCCGGAGGCCCCGGGGAATCAAGAGGAACCTATGGCTACACCTTC. Its translation: CPPAGGPGESRGTYGYTF.